This TCR beta chain was sequenced for a study of vaccination and CD4 T cells after COVID-19. Turning to the study itself: Convalescent patients gave post-COVID blood a median about 100 days post-diagnosis, range 35 to 161. Post-vaccination specimens were collected at a median of approximately 66 days following dose two (range 14 to 241).

The treatment denotes: approximately nine-day PBMC culture with coronavirus spike peptide pools or control peptides (ViraFEST assay). This CDR3 comprises 17 residues. Germline CDR1 is SNHLY and CDR2 is FYNNEI. V shed 0 bases, J shed 0 bases, and the junction held 8 bases outside the gene matches. With regard to this clonotype: Its cognate antigen is unknown.

Cultured CD4+ T cells had their DNA profiled by the Oncomine TCR Beta short-read assay. Genomic DNA was extracted from cultured CD4+ T cells. TCRdb reprocessed the PCR reads with MiXCR, giving one entry per CDR3 protein. Of around 18,000 distinct CDR3 sequences in the sample, around 35% were seen once. Sequencing was performed on CD4+ T cells from blood, cultured in vitro. The clonotype was recovered from a human donor who had recovered from COVID-19. The gene calls are TRBV2 and TRBJ2-7, with 7 bases fitting TRBD1. The CDR3 reads CASSEAPRQGSSYEQYF. The CDR3 coding sequence is TGTGCCAGCAGTGAAGCGCCCAGACAGGGAAGCTCCTACGAGCAGTACTTC.